The next 6 T cell receptor beta chains were all read from a single sample in a study of blood T cell repertoires in COVID-19 (TCRdb year 2020). Library construction relied on the immunoSEQ multiplex PCR assay. Drawn from immuneACCESS, this table holds only the in-frame rearrangements with V and J called that TCRdb kept. Clones are partly lost; checked studies trace under half to an unresolved V gene and leave the rest unexplained. A total of some 250,000 clones appear in this sample, about 88% of them only once. The top ten constitute approximately 7.2% of the sample. Specimen: peripheral blood. The receptors shown here come from a woman aged 70 to 79 with active or convalescent COVID-19.

V and J are TRBV11-2 and TRBJ1-2, with D possibly TRBD1 on 6 matching bases. Germline CDR1 reads SGHAT; CDR2 reads FQNNGV. CDR3 length: 16 residues. Trimming shortened V by 6 bases and J by 3 bases, and 20 bases separated the two germline ends. The CDR3 DNA is TGTGCCAGCAGGCCCCCCTCGACAGGTGCAGACTATGGCTACACCTTC. Protein: CASRPPSTGADYGYTF.

This sequence joins TRBV4-3 and TRBJ1-1, with D maybe TRBD1 (5 bases). Germline values: CDR1 LGHNA, CDR2 YSLEER. The CDR3 runs to 12 residues. V was shortened by 1 base and J by 8 bases, with 8 bases between the two germline ends. The CDR3 region is CASSQGTSEAFF. The CDR3 nucleotides are TGCGCCAGCAGCCAAGGGACATCCGAAGCTTTCTTT.

This chain links TRBV12-3 or TRBV12-4 with TRBJ1-1; D unclear. The CDR3 consists of 12 residues. V gave up 6 bases and J gave up 1 base, with 6 bases separating them. The CDR3 nucleotides read TGTGCCAGCAGAGAGGGGAACACTGAAGCTTTCTTT. Translating it yields CASREGNTEAFF.

The CDR3 spells CASSAVSGLLQNTEAFF. CDR3 coding DNA: TGTGCCAGCAGTGCCGTGTCTGGACTTCTCCAGAACACTGAAGCTTTCTTT. The chain has TRBV6-1 and TRBJ1-1; D ambiguous. Germline V gene sequence: CDR1 MNHNS, CDR2 SASEGT. Trimming took off 4 bases at V and 1 base at J, with 19 bases between the two ends. The CDR3 has 17 amino acids.

The CDR3 spells CASSNYRGSTEAFF. For the CDR3, the DNA is TGTGCCAGCAGCAACTACAGGGGATCCACTGAAGCTTTCTTT. The rearrangement links TRBV14 to TRBJ1-1; 7 nucleotides agree with TRBD1. Per the germline V gene, CDR1 is SGHDN and CDR2 is FVKESK. The CDR3 consists of 14 residues. Unmatched junction bases numbered 7, after V lost 5 bases and J lost 4 bases.

V gene TRBV3-1 (or the pseudogene TRBV3-2) combines with J gene TRBJ2-1, with no clear D. The V gene lost 2 bases and the J gene lost 8 bases, with 10 bases spanning the gap. Germline CDR1 LGHDT, CDR2 YNNKEL (reference sequence). This CDR3 region has 13 residues. CDR3 nucleotides: TGTGCCAGCAGCCAATATTTAGTTTATGAGCAGTTCTTC. Its translation is CASSQYLVYEQFF.